The 20 T cell receptor beta chains in this list originate from one sample, sequenced in a study of T cell responses to AZD1222 COVID-19 vaccine. Sequenced by immunoSEQ multiplex PCR; TCRdb stores in-frame clones only, minus some. The data hold approximately 99,000 clones, with approximately 90% observed a single time. This specimen consisted of peripheral blood, obtained 28 days after the second AZD1222 dose. These receptors came from an adult who received the AZD1222 COVID-19 vaccine.

The rearrangement uses TRBV7-8 and TRBJ1-6, with D uncertain. In germline, CDR1 is SGHVS, CDR2 FQNEAQ. With 0 bases removed from V and 10 bases from J, the gap between germline ends came to 16 bases. The CDR3 contains 16 residues. The CDR3 DNA follows: TGTGCCAGCAGCTTAGCAAGGCAGGCAGTAGGGTCACCCCTCCACTTT. Translation: CASSLARQAVGSPLHF. The full variable domain, rest sourced from reference TRBV7-8 and TRBJ1-6, is GAGVSQSPRYKVAKRGQDVALRCDPISGHVSLFWYQQALGQGPEFLTYFQNEAQLDKSGLPSDRFFAERPEGSVSTLKIQRTQQEDSAVYLCASSLARQAVGSPLHFGNGTRLTVT.

The chain couples TRBV12-5 to TRBJ2-3; D may be TRBD1 or TRBD2 (7 bases each). Germline V gene lookup returns CDR1 LGHNT and CDR2 FRNRAP. V lost 6 bases and J 1 base, leaving 11 bases between the germline ends. The CDR3 runs to 14 residues. CDR3 bases: TGTGCTAGTGGGACAGGGAGGGGCACAGATACGCAGTATTTT. It translates to CASGTGRGTDTQYF.

The J gene is TRBJ1-1, the V gene TRBV3-1 (or the pseudogene TRBV3-2), with D possibly TRBD1 on 5 matching bases. CDR1 is LGHDT, CDR2 YNNKEL, per germline (reference sequence). V lost 1 base and J lost 5, with 11 bases in between. The CDR3 runs to 14 residues. CDR3 in DNA: TGTGCCAGCAGCCAAGTTAGGGGAGGAACTGAAGCTTTCTTT. This codes for CASSQVRGGTEAFF.

The chain joins TRBV7-8 to TRBJ2-1; 14 bases fit TRBD2. Germline V gene data show CDR1 as SGHVS and CDR2 as FQNEAQ. The CDR3 length is 17 residues. The trim removed 1 base at V and 14 bases at J, leaving 13 bases unmatched. The CDR3 DNA sequence: TGTGCCAGCAGCTTAGTGGTGGGACTAGCGGGAGAGGGCGAGAAGTTCTTC. Protein sequence: CASSLVVGLAGEGEKFF.

The rearrangement uses TRBV19 and TRBJ2-2; no clear D. The CDR3 has 12 residues. CDR1 LNHDA and CDR2 SQIVND come from the germline V gene (reference sequence). V was shortened by 7 bases and J by 5 bases, with 8 bases between the two germline ends. This CDR3 reads CASIGPTGELFF. In DNA form, the CDR3 reads TGTGCCAGTATCGGACCGACCGGGGAGCTGTTTTTT.

The chain uses TRBV24-1 and TRBJ2-7, with 7 bases that match TRBD2. Trimming removed 0 bases from V and 3 bases from J; junction bases left unmatched: 4. The CDR3 length is 15 residues. The germline V gene has CDR1 KGHDR and CDR2 SFDVKD. The CDR3 reads CATSDLAGELYEQYF. For the CDR3, the DNA is TGTGCCACCAGTGATTTGGCGGGAGAGCTCTACGAGCAGTACTTC.

The genes are TRBV4-1 and TRBJ2-7, with 9 bases that match TRBD1. CDR1 is MGHRA and CDR2 is YSYEKL in the germline V gene. The CDR3 length is 20 residues. V dropped 4 bases and J dropped 2; count of bases not matched to a gene: 21. The CDR3 here is CASSPYLGHLQGARTYEQYF. For the CDR3, the DNA is TGCGCCAGCAGCCCCTATCTAGGTCATTTACAGGGGGCGAGAACCTACGAGCAGTACTTC.

This chain uses TRBV5-4 with TRBJ2-5, with TRBD1 as a possible D gene (6 bases). CDR1 and CDR2 (germline): SGHNT, YYREEE (reference sequence). The CDR3 runs to 14 residues. The V end was cut by 5 bases, the J end by 5 bases, with 16 bases between. The CDR3, as DNA: TGTGCCAGCAGTCAACAGGGTGGTTGGGAGACCCAGTACTTC. It encodes CASSQQGGWETQYF.

The gene calls are TRBV28 and TRBJ1-1, with D possibly matching TRBD1 (6 bases). This CDR3 region has 15 residues. V shed 1 base and J shed 3 bases, with 12 bases lying between them. Germline assignment: CDR1 MDHEN and CDR2 SYDVKM. The CDR3 here is CASSLLYREYTEAFF. The CDR3 nucleotides read TGTGCCAGCAGTTTATTATACAGGGAATACACTGAAGCTTTCTTT.

The chain has TRBV7-9 and TRBJ1-6; tentative D call: TRBD1 (5 bases). In germline, CDR1 is SEHNR, CDR2 FQNEAQ (reference sequence). V was trimmed by 5 bases and J by 14 bases, leaving 13 bases between them. This CDR3 spans 12 amino acids. The DNA of the CDR3 is TGTGCCAGCAGCCCCCGGGACTATTCCCTCCACTTT. As protein: CASSPRDYSLHF.

CDR3 amino acids: CASSRYMEPQHF. The CDR3 DNA reads as TGTGCCAGCAGTAGATATATGGAGCCCCAGCATTTT. The rearrangement links TRBV28 to TRBJ1-5; D unclear. V lost 5 bases to trimming and J lost 8 bases, with 10 bases between them. Germline CDR1 is MDHEN and CDR2 is SYDVKM. The CDR3 runs to 12 residues.

V is TRBV3-1 (or the pseudogene TRBV3-2) and J is TRBJ2-6, with 8 bases fitting TRBD1. Per germline, CDR1 LGHDT and CDR2 YNNKEL (reference sequence). The CDR3 runs 17 residues. Trimming at V came to 1 base and at J to 0 bases, leaving 2 bases not matched to a gene. The CDR3 region is CASSQGTGPSGANVLTF. CDR3 in DNA: TGTGCCAGCAGCCAAGGGACAGGGCCCTCTGGGGCCAACGTCCTGACTTTC.

The rearrangement uses TRBV9 and TRBJ2-5; 10 bases agree with TRBD1. CDR1 SGDLS and CDR2 YYNGEE come from the germline V gene. CDR3 length: 16 amino acids. The trim removed 4 bases at V and 4 bases at J, leaving 10 bases unmatched. This CDR3 is CASSSRPDRGGETQYF. The CDR3 nucleotides read TGTGCCAGCAGCTCCCGCCCGGACAGGGGGGGAGAGACCCAGTACTTC.

With regard to this clone: One end of the junction varies from germline; a read error may be responsible. The V call is TRBV28, the J call TRBJ1-2; D perhaps matches TRBD1 (5 bases). CDR3 length equals 14 residues. Germline CDR1 MDHEN, CDR2 SYDVKM. CDR3 residues: CAGSGDLRDYGYTF. In DNA, the CDR3 is TGTGCCGGCAGTGGGGACCTAAGGGACTATGGCTACACCTTC.

The rearrangement links TRBV6-6 to TRBJ2-7; 7 bases align to TRBD2. Germline assignment: CDR1 MNHNY and CDR2 SVGAGI (reference sequence). The length of the CDR3 is 15 residues. The V gene end was trimmed by 4 bases and the J gene end by 10 bases; junction bases not matched to a gene: 16. The CDR3 coding sequence is TGTGCCAGCAGTTTTGGACTAGATGGGGGTACTGAACAGTACTTC. This encodes CASSFGLDGGTEQYF.

As DNA, the CDR3 is TGTGCCAGCTCACCATTTCGGACAGGGGTAAACGATGAGCAGTTCTTC. It encodes CASSPFRTGVNDEQFF. V usage is TRBV18 and J usage is TRBJ2-1; 9 bases are a match to TRBD1. The CDR3 consists of 16 residues. From germline, CDR1 is KGHSH and CDR2 LQKENI. V gave up 2 bases and J gave up 8 bases; unmatched junction bases: 10.

This chain connects TRBV21-1 to TRBJ2-3; no check of the table's D call, TRBD2, against the DNA was made. TRBV21-1 is recorded as a pseudogene. This CDR3 is 16 amino acids long. CDR3 in amino acids: CASSKGRLAGTDTQYF. The CDR3 DNA reads as TGTGCCAGCAGCAAAGGACGCCTAGCGGGCACAGATACGCAGTATTTT.

The chain combines TRBV5-1 with TRBJ2-3; D unclear. V shed 0 bases and J shed 6 bases, with 5 bases lying between them. CDR1 and CDR2 from the germline V gene are SGHRS and YFSETQ. The length of the CDR3 is 12 residues. The CDR3 DNA is TGCGCCAGCAGCTTGGGCCAGGATACGCAGTATTTT. Translation gives CASSLGQDTQYF.

The chain uses TRBV7-9 and TRBJ1-5; D gene ambiguous. The V end lost 1 base, the J end lost 3 bases, and 7 bases lay between the germline ends. Germline CDR1 is SEHNR and CDR2 is FQNEAQ (reference sequence). This CDR3 region has 14 residues. Here the CDR3 reads CASSLGQTNQPQHF. In nucleotides, the CDR3 is TGTGCCAGCAGCTTAGGGCAGACCAATCAGCCCCAGCATTTT.

This chain joins TRBV9 and TRBJ2-3, with D perhaps matching TRBD2 (6 bases). V lost 0 bases and J 1 base, leaving 9 bases between the germline ends. In germline, CDR1 is SGDLS, CDR2 YYNGEE. This CDR3 is built from 15 residues. The CDR3 DNA reads TGTGCCAGCAGCGTAGAGGAGGGTCGCACAGATACGCAGTATTTT. It yields the protein CASSVEEGRTDTQYF. The entire variable domain, with the rest obtained from reference TRBV9 and TRBJ2-3, is as follows: DSGVTQTPKHLITATGQRVTLRCSPRSGDLSVYWYQQSLDQGLQFLIQYYNGEERAKGNILERFSAQQFPDLHSELNLSSLELGDSALYFCASSVEEGRTDTQYFGPGTRLTVL.